Presented here are 9 T cell receptor beta chains from one specimen sequenced in a study of blood T cells in healthy people across ages. It was with a sample-barcoded 5' primer and a J-beta primer mix that a second PCR of roughly 7 to 11 cycles was run. TCRdb re-derived calls from the 5' RACE reads in MiXCR, one entry per CDR3 protein. The sample records around 800,000 distinct CDR3 sequences, about 26% being singletons. The same data also went into a second study, on T cells of mothers and their children.

The sequencing input was blood. All receptors derive from a boy aged 5 to 17 in good health.

The V call is TRBV12-3 or TRBV12-4, the J call TRBJ1-3, with TRBD1 identical over 7 bases. This CDR3 region has 14 residues. With V trimmed by 6 bases and J by 2 bases, 4 bases remained unmatched. The CDR3 region is CASRPTGAGNTIYF. The CDR3 DNA follows: TGTGCCAGCAGACCTACAGGGGCTGGAAACACCATATATTTT.

The V and J genes are TRBV12-5 and TRBJ2-3; TRBD2 is a possible D gene (5 bases). CDR1 is LGHNT and CDR2 is FRNRAP in the germline V gene. The CDR3 contains 15 residues. V was clipped by 3 bases and J by 2 bases, with 12 bases between them. The CDR3 here is CASGFGLSDTDTQYF. As DNA, the CDR3 is TGTGCTAGTGGTTTTGGACTTTCCGACACAGATACGCAGTATTTT.

This chain uses TRBV9 with TRBJ2-3; 7 bases line up with TRBD2. The length of the CDR3 is 16 residues. Germline assignment: CDR1 SGDLS and CDR2 YYNGEE. J lost 2 bases, V lost 2 bases, and 8 bases had no gene match. The CDR3 sequence is CASSVEAGTATDTQYF. CDR3 nucleotides: TGTGCCAGCAGCGTCGAAGCGGGGACCGCCACAGATACGCAGTATTTT.

The CDR3: CASRSLASYEQYF. The CDR3 DNA follows: TGTGCTAGTCGGAGTCTGGCAAGTTACGAGCAGTACTTC. The chain is built from TRBV12-5 and TRBJ2-5, with no clear D. The end of the DNA fits TRBJ2-7 better, so the J call may be wrong. The CDR3 spans 13 residues. The germline V gene has CDR1 LGHNT and CDR2 FRNRAP.

The chain couples TRBV15 to TRBJ1-4; D call uncertain. This CDR3 comprises 16 residues. The V and J ends lost 2 bases and 8 bases respectively, with 18 bases between them. Germline CDR1 reads LNHNV; CDR2 reads YYDKDF (reference sequence). CDR3: CATSRNPVRLREKLFF. The CDR3 DNA reads TGTGCCACCAGCAGAAATCCGGTCAGGCTCCGGGAAAAACTGTTTTTT.

A few counts support this clonotype. The chain links TRBV11-2 to TRBJ2-5, with unresolved D. The J call is in doubt because the DNA end fits TRBJ2-7 better. This CDR3 has 15 amino acids. Germline-derived CDR1 and CDR2 are SGHAT and FQNNGV. The CDR3 coding sequence is TGTGCCAGCAGCTTACCGTGGGCGGATACCTACGAGCAGTACTTC. Translated: CASSLPWADTYEQYF.

This clonotype was seen only a few times. The rearrangement links TRBV3-1 to TRBJ2-5; D is ambiguous. The CDR3 has 15 residues. Germline loops: CDR1 LGHDT, CDR2 YNNKEL (reference sequence). The ends were cut back, 1 base at V and 4 bases at J, with 13 bases in the middle. This CDR3 reads CASSQGAQPPETQYF. The CDR3 coding sequence is TGTGCCAGCAGCCAAGGCGCGCAGCCCCCAGAGACCCAGTACTTC.

This chain joins TRBV13 and TRBJ2-6; D may be TRBD2 (7 bases). V gave up 7 bases and J gave up 0 bases, with 13 bases separating them. This CDR3 region has 16 residues. Per the germline V gene, CDR1 is PRHDT and CDR2 is FYEKMQ (reference sequence). The CDR3 is CASTEGGTSGANVLTF. The CDR3 nucleotides read TGTGCCAGCACGGAGGGGGGGACCTCTGGGGCCAACGTCCTGACTTTC. Supplemented by reference TRBV13 and TRBJ2-6, the full variable domain reads AAGVIQSPRHLIKEKRETATLKCYPIPRHDTVYWYQQGPGQDPQFLISFYEKMQSDKGSIPDRFSAQQFSDYHSELNMSSLELGDSALYFCASTEGGTSGANVLTFGAGSRLTVL.

The table lists this clonotype with many counts. V usage is TRBV5-1 and J usage is TRBJ1-2, with TRBD1 matching 7 bases. Germline-derived CDR1 and CDR2 are SGHRS and YFSETQ. The length of the CDR3 is 16 residues. V dropped 3 bases and J dropped 3; count of bases not matched to a gene: 11. In DNA, the CDR3 is TGCGCCAGCAGCTCCGAACAGGGGAGGATTGACTATGGCTACACCTTC. Residues: CASSSEQGRIDYGYTF.